Shown below are 24 T cell receptor beta chains from a single sample sequenced in a study of blood T cells in healthy people across ages. The second PCR ran roughly 6 to 11 cycles with a sample-barcoded 5' primer and J-beta primers. Each CDR3 protein is one row after TCRdb ran MiXCR on the 5' RACE reads. The table has over a million distinct CDR3 sequences, less than 25% seen once. The same specimen was also included in a second study, on T cells of mothers and their children.

Sequenced sample: blood. All receptors derive from a girl under 10 years old in good health.

The chain recombines TRBV10-3 with TRBJ2-3; D may be TRBD1 (6 bases). The CDR3 loop spans 15 amino acids. The V gene lost 8 bases and the J gene lost 4 bases, with 19 bases spanning the gap. Germline CDR1 is ENHRY and CDR2 is SYGVKD. CDR3 sequence reads: CAISGFRGLSDTQYF. In nucleotides, the CDR3 is TGTGCCATCTCCGGTTTCAGGGGTTTATCAGATACGCAGTATTTT.

This sequence joins TRBV6-1 and TRBJ2-7, with D possibly being TRBD2 (6 bases). Germline CDR1 is MNHNS and CDR2 is SASEGT. The CDR3 spans 13 residues. V dropped 5 bases and J dropped 5 bases, with 13 bases sitting between them. For the CDR3, the DNA is TGTGCCAGCAGTCCCGGGGGAACGGACGAGCAGTACTTC. Residues: CASSPGGTDEQYF.

A few counts support this clonotype. The J gene is TRBJ2-5, the V gene TRBV3-1, with D tentatively TRBD2 (6 bases). The end of the DNA aligns better with TRBJ2-7, so the J call may be wrong. The CDR3 runs to 13 residues. CDR1 is LGHDT, CDR2 YNNKEL, per germline (reference sequence). The CDR3 bases are TGTGCCAGCAGCCAGGGACTCCTCTTCGAGCAGTACTTC. The encoded protein is CASSQGLLFEQYF.

In this sample, this clonotype turned up a few times. This chain joins TRBV28 and TRBJ2-4; 7 nucleotides match TRBD2. V was clipped by 2 bases and J by 7 bases; unmatched bases: 5. The CDR3 sequence is 14 residues long. In germline, CDR1 is MDHEN, CDR2 SYDVKM. As DNA, the CDR3 is TGTGCCAGCAGTTTAGCGGGAGCAATCAACATTCAGTACTTC. It yields the protein CASSLAGAINIQYF.

The sample holds a few counts of this clonotype. CDR3 loop: CASSPGPNTDTQYF. DNA for the CDR3: TGTGCCAGCAGCCCTGGGCCCAACACAGATACGCAGTATTTT. The chain uses TRBV7-2 and TRBJ2-3, with D uncertain. The V and J ends lost 5 bases and 2 bases respectively, with 11 bases between them. The CDR3 length is 14 residues. Germline-derived CDR1 and CDR2 are SGHTA and FQGNSA.

The chain carries TRBV20-1 and TRBJ2-4; D unclear. The germline CDR1 and CDR2 sequences are DFQATT and SNEGSKA (reference sequence). V lost 3 bases and J lost 2, with 8 bases in between. CDR3 size: 13 residues. CDR3 region: CSARAESKNIQYF. The CDR3 bases are TGCAGTGCTAGGGCGGAATCCAAAAACATTCAGTACTTC.

This chain uses TRBV29-1 with TRBJ2-2, with D possibly matching TRBD1 (6 bases). The V gene's germline CDR1 is SQVTM and CDR2 ANQGSEA. CDR3 length: 14 residues. V shed 4 bases and J shed 0 bases, with 9 bases lying between them. The chain's CDR3 is CSVVGDTNTGELFF. The CDR3 nucleotides read TGCAGCGTTGTGGGGGACACGAACACCGGGGAGCTGTTTTTT.

This clonotype was picked up a small number of times. V and J are TRBV29-1 and TRBJ1-2; TRBD1 matches 8 bases. The germline gives CDR1 SQVTM, CDR2 ANQGSEA. The ends lost 2 bases at V and 5 bases at J; junction bases unmatched: 10. The CDR3 consists of 15 residues. The CDR3: CSVERGTGKSYGYTF. The CDR3, as DNA: TGCAGCGTTGAAAGGGGGACAGGCAAGTCTTATGGCTACACCTTC.

CDR3 residues: CASVPPGQGPHNEQFF. For the CDR3, the DNA is TGTGCCAGCGTCCCCCCAGGACAGGGCCCCCACAATGAGCAGTTCTTC. The chain combines TRBV27 with TRBJ2-1, with 8 bases fitting TRBD1. The germline gives CDR1 MNHEY, CDR2 SMNVEV (reference sequence). This CDR3 comprises 16 residues. Trimming at V came to 8 bases and at J to 5 bases, leaving 14 bases not matched to a gene.

The chain is built from TRBV7-2 and TRBJ1-1; D remains ambiguous. The germline V and J ends were trimmed by 1 base and 0 bases, with 15 bases remaining between them. The CDR3 spans 17 residues. CDR1 and CDR2 from the germline V gene are SGHTA and FQGNSA. The CDR3 loop reads CASSLVAQSEMNTEAFF. The CDR3 DNA is TGTGCCAGCAGCTTAGTCGCTCAGAGCGAAATGAACACTGAAGCTTTCTTT.

The chain has TRBV9 and TRBJ2-3; a possible D gene is TRBD1 (7 bases). The CDR3 length is 16 residues. The germline gives CDR1 SGDLS, CDR2 YYNGEE. Trimming took 4 bases from V and 4 from J, leaving 19 bases between them. The CDR3 loop reads CASSQIGGGIADTQYF. CDR3 nucleotide sequence: TGTGCCAGCAGCCAAATAGGGGGCGGGATAGCAGATACGCAGTATTTT.

The chain joins TRBV20-1 to TRBJ2-1, with a tentative D call TRBD2 (6 bases). Trimming removed 5 bases from V and 14 bases from J, with 13 bases in between. The CDR3 has 10 residues. The V gene's germline CDR1 is DFQATT and CDR2 SNEGSKA (reference sequence). CDR3: CSAQVGTEFF. In DNA form, the CDR3 reads TGCAGTGCTCAAGTTGGGACTGAGTTCTTC.

Concerning this clonotype: No conserved phenylalanine or tryptophan is present at the end of the CDR3, so a read error is the likely explanation. This chain connects TRBV29-1 to TRBJ2-1; TRBD1 agrees at 8 bases. Germline loops: CDR1 SQVTM, CDR2 ANQGSEA. The V gene end was trimmed by 8 bases and the J gene end by 6 bases; junction bases not matched to a gene: 12. This CDR3 has 14 residues. CDR3 nucleotides: TGCAGCCCTCGTCGATGGGGGACAGGCAATGAGCAGTTCCTC. Protein sequence: CSPRRWGTGNEQFL.

Only a few counts were recorded for this clonotype. The rearrangement links TRBV7-9 to TRBJ2-6; the D gene is possibly TRBD1 (5 bases). The germline V gene has CDR1 SEHNR and CDR2 FQNEAQ (reference sequence). The CDR3 has 16 amino acids. V was shortened by 6 bases and J by 0 bases, with 12 bases between the two germline ends. For the CDR3, the DNA is TGTGCCAGCAGGACAGACCTTTTCTCTGGGGCCAACGTCCTGACTTTC. It codes for CASRTDLFSGANVLTF.

The V call is TRBV2, the J call TRBJ2-7; D tentatively reads TRBD1 or TRBD2 (6 bases each). V lost 7 bases and J lost 4, with 20 bases in between. The length of the CDR3 is 15 residues. CDR1 and CDR2 from the germline V gene are SNHLY and FYNNEI. The CDR3 coding sequence is TGTGCCAGCAATCCGGGGGCTGGGATCCCGTACGAGCAGTACTTC. This codes for CASNPGAGIPYEQYF.

This clonotype was counted only a few times. The CDR3 sequence is CASSQIGASEQYF. CDR3 in DNA: TGTGCCAGCAGCCAAATAGGGGCAAGCGAGCAGTACTTC. This chain uses TRBV16 with TRBJ2-7; the D gene is possibly TRBD1 (5 bases). The V gene's germline CDR1 is KGHSY and CDR2 FQNENV. The V end lost 2 bases, the J end lost 6 bases, and 11 bases lay between the germline ends. The CDR3 is 13 amino acids.

This chain joins TRBV5-1 and TRBJ2-3; 7 positions match TRBD1. The trim removed 2 bases at V and 2 bases at J, leaving 5 bases unmatched. The CDR3 sequence is 15 residues long. CDR1 and CDR2 (germline): SGHRS, YFSETQ. The CDR3 reads CASSLGGVATDTQYF. Written as DNA, the CDR3 is TGCGCCAGCAGCTTAGGGGGCGTCGCCACAGATACGCAGTATTTT.

This sequence joins TRBV5-5 and TRBJ2-7, with D possibly called TRBD1 or TRBD2 (5 bases each). The CDR3 runs to 15 residues. Germline CDR1 and CDR2: SGHKS and YYEKEE (reference sequence). V shed 4 bases and J shed 0 bases, with 14 bases lying between them. CDR3 sequence (DNA): TGTGCCAGCAGCCCCGGGACCACGGGCTCCTACGAGCAGTACTTC. Its protein product is CASSPGTTGSYEQYF.

This chain uses TRBV7-9 with TRBJ2-1, with unresolved D. The V and J ends lost 1 base and 5 bases respectively, with 9 bases between them. This CDR3 spans 14 amino acids. Germline V CDR1 and CDR2: SEHNR, FQNEAQ (reference sequence). This chain's CDR3 is CASSLDSSHNEQFF. CDR3 bases: TGTGCCAGCAGCTTAGATAGCAGCCACAATGAGCAGTTCTTC.

The chain couples TRBV4-2 to TRBJ1-4; D is ambiguous. Trimming stripped 2 bases from V and 4 bases from J, with 11 bases between. CDR1 LGHNA and CDR2 YNFKEQ come from the germline V gene. This CDR3 comprises 15 residues. CDR3 sequence: CASSQPSDGNEKLFF. CDR3 coding DNA: TGTGCCAGCAGCCAACCCTCGGACGGTAATGAAAAACTGTTTTTT.

This clonotype has just a few counts. The rearrangement uses TRBV29-1 and TRBJ1-1; no clear D. The length of the CDR3 is 14 residues. With 3 bases removed from V and 0 bases from J, the gap between germline ends came to 11 bases. Germline CDR1 SQVTM, CDR2 ANQGSEA. This CDR3 reads CSVDRVGLNTEAFF. The CDR3, as DNA: TGCAGCGTTGATAGGGTAGGATTGAACACTGAAGCTTTCTTT.

The CDR3 is CSATARGAFAYGYTF. The CDR3 DNA sequence: TGCAGTGCTACGGCCCGGGGGGCTTTCGCCTATGGCTACACCTTC. The chain has TRBV20-1 and TRBJ1-2, with D possibly matching TRBD1 (6 bases). The CDR3 is 15 residues long. Trimming pared 4 bases from V and 4 bases from J, leaving 19 bases between. Germline lookup yields CDR1 DFQATT and CDR2 SNEGSKA (reference sequence).

This clonotype appeared a few times. The chain joins TRBV6-1 to TRBJ2-6; D not resolved. This CDR3 spans 14 amino acids. Germline V lookup: CDR1 MNHNS, CDR2 SASEGT. V was trimmed by 7 bases and J by 0 bases, leaving 7 bases between them. The CDR3 loop reads CASTAVSGANVLTF. CDR3 bases: TGTGCCAGCACCGCAGTCTCTGGGGCCAACGTCCTGACTTTC.

The chain uses TRBV11-2 and TRBJ2-7, with 11 bases matching TRBD2. The V gene's germline CDR1 is SGHAT and CDR2 FQNNGV. J gave up 5 bases and V 8 bases, and 8 bases lay outside the gene matches. This CDR3 contains 14 residues. Here the CDR3 reads CASGIIAGGNEQYF. CDR3 DNA sequence: TGTGCCAGCGGGATCATAGCGGGAGGGAACGAGCAGTACTTC.